Detailed here is one T cell receptor beta chain. Its antigen is unknown. Base qualities were left out, and no much larger clone turns up one base away. The sample originates from a study of blood T cells in healthy people across ages (dated by TCRdb to about 2015). About the investigation overall: In model experiments, roughly one uniquely barcoded TCR beta cDNA molecule per two T cells was captured by template switching. Age-related changes in TCR beta repertoire diversity were measured in the study by deep sequencing normalized with unique cDNA molecular identifiers. Donors of different ages were randomly distributed across sequencing lanes to avoid experimental bias. The donors were split into four age groups: young (average around 15 years), middle-aged (more than 35), aged (more than 60) and long-lived (under 90). For two donors (one aged 18 to 30 and one aged 80 or older), the study analyzed two additional independent replicas of 1 million unique cDNA reads from the same blood draw. Overall results and qualifications from the work: Estimates of total diversity based on one million sequenced T cells were considered lower bounds and underestimates. As age increased, observed TCR beta diversity per million T cells dropped in a roughly linear way, and a significant reduction was already evident by age 40. Observed TCR beta diversity correlated strongly with the percentage of naive T cells measured by flow cytometry. Donor CMV infection status was unknown, potentially confounding age-related changes in expanded clonotypes. Bulk unsorted PBMC profiling prevented conclusive comparison of naive and antigen-experienced compartments. Compared with the aged group, more naive CD4+ T cells, fewer expanded clones and increased TCR diversity were shown by the long-lived group, suggesting age selection.

Trimming takes 0 bases off V and 2 bases off J; junction bases not matched to a gene: 5. Sequences MGHRA (CDR1) and YSYEKL (CDR2) are obtained from the germline V gene. From the cysteine through the phenylalanine, the CDR3 covers 16 amino acids. The kept DNA is CDR3 alone, 48 bases in frame from the first base. Donors were roughly 40 systemically healthy Caucasian individuals from Russia aged 6 to 90 years. Approximately 11 milliliters of peripheral blood were drawn from each donor into EDTA-treated Vacutainer tubes. Ficoll-Paque density-gradient centrifugation was used to isolate PBMCs, with at least 6 million obtained per sample. Trizol reagent was used to extract total RNA from PBMCs, with at least 5 micrograms per sample. Naive CD45RAhigh/CD27high T cell percentages were measured by flow cytometry on a PBMC aliquot from every donor. Receptors were amplified or captured by 5' RACE. The second PCR ran for about 6 to 11 cycles and used a J-beta primer mix along with a sample-barcoded 5' primer. A unique molecular identifier was introduced onto each TCR beta cDNA molecule by a template-switch 5' adaptor carrying 12 random nucleotides. Each sample yielded at least 3 million CDR3-containing paired-end reads. First-strand cDNA was synthesized from all RNA with the Mint cDNA synthesis kit, primed by a TRBC-specific oligonucleotide. Following uracil-DNA glycosylase treatment, a first 18-cycle PCR with universal primers M1SS and BC2_uni_R was performed on all cDNA. Processing in the source paper ran as follows. Normalization of each sample was performed by random selection of 1 million high-quality reads, each carrying a distinct molecular identifier. Reads with shared molecular identifiers were discarded instead of being binned into consensus sequences. MiTCR, set to a Q25 quality threshold and the strictest error-elimination algorithm, was used for CDR3 identification, clonotype clustering and error correction. Lower-bound total TCR beta diversity was estimated with a nonparametric unseen species model using Euler transformation. TCRdb took the public reads, trimmed them with fastp at Q25, ran MiXCR for clone calling and kept in-frame beta chains. All rows with the same CDR3 protein become a single entry with the most common DNA and genes. TCRdb assigned the V and J calls; the authors' analysis was not used. This sample gives approximately 1,700,000 distinct CDR3 sequences in total; roughly two fifths of them show up just once. The ten largest clones take up roughly 23% of the sample.

The rearrangement joined TRBV4-1 to TRBJ2-7, with 9 bases in between that match TRBD1. The sample consisted of blood. This TCR was recovered from a human donor in good health. The CDR3 reads as follows: CASSQEPGQGAYEQYF. The bases read TGCGCCAGCAGCCAAGAACCGGGACAGGGAGCCTACGAGCAGTACTTC.